A selection of T cell receptor beta chains follows, all from one sample in a study of T cell repertoires in cytomegalovirus infection. One entry per CDR3 protein, called by TCRdb with MiXCR from the reads. Here the sample spans under 850,000 distinct CDR3 sequences, less than 40% being singletons. Sequenced sample: PBMCs. The source of these receptors is a human donor in good health (CMV status not recorded). Some clones in this sample may be carry-over from other donors' samples. The CDR3 runs from the conserved cysteine through the conserved F or W. A D gene is named only where the DNA matches it firmly. The size field is filled for only some rows; it gives once, few, many or a size class.

>TRBV4-1|TRBD2|few|TRBJ2-5
TGCGCCAGCAGCCGACCTAGCGGGGGGGGGGAGACCCAGTACTTC
CASSRPSGGGETQYF
>TRBV20-1|TRBD2|few|TRBJ2-3
TGCAGTGCTAGAGATTGGGCGGGAGGATCCCGGTCGGCGGCCGGAGATACGCAGTATTTT
CSARDWAGGSRSAAGDTQYF
>TRBV20-1|.|.|TRBJ1-2
TGCAGTGCTAGAGTCGTGGGACCGGGCTATGGCTACACCTTC
CSARVVGPGYGYTF
>TRBV7-8|.|.|TRBJ1-5
TGTGCCAGCAGCTTAGTTGCTTTGGGGAATCAGCCCCAGCATTTT
CASSLVALGNQPQHF
>TRBV7-2|TRBD2|.|TRBJ2-1
TGTGCCAGCAGAACGGCGGGGGGCTCCTACAATGAGCAGTTCTTC
CASRTAGGSYNEQFF
>TRBV7-6|.|.|TRBJ2-2
TGTGCCGTCGGTGGCCGATCGAACACCGGGGAGCTGTTTTTT
CAVGGRSNTGELFF
>TRBV10-3|.|few|TRBJ1-5
TGTGCCATCAGTGGGGGGAATCAGCCCCAGCATTTT
CAISGGNQPQHF
>TRBV4-1|.|.|TRBJ1-1
TGCGCCAGCAGCCAAGAACCCCTCCGGAGTGAAGCTTTCTTT
CASSQEPLRSEAFF
>TRBV6-1|.|few|TRBJ2-5
TGTGCCAGCAGTCCCAGAAGGAGCTTCCTCTACCAAGAGACCCAGTACTTC
CASSPRRSFLYQETQYF
>TRBV4-1|.|.|TRBJ2-7
TGCGCCAGCAGCCAGGCCCCCGGACACTACGAGCAGTACTTC
CASSQAPGHYEQYF
>TRBV7-6|.|.|TRBJ1-4
TGTGCCAGCAGCTTAAACGGGGCGGCAACTAATGAAAAACTGTTTTTT
CASSLNGAATNEKLFF
>TRBV28|.|few|TRBJ1-4
TGTGCCAGCAGTGCGCGGGGCAGTCGGTTTGAACTTTTT
CASSARGSRFELF
>TRBV7-8|TRBD1|few|TRBJ1-2
TGTGCCAGCAGTCGATCAGTACAGGGGAATGGCTACACCTTC
CASSRSVQGNGYTF
>TRBV25-1|.|.|TRBJ2-1
TGTGCCAGCAGTAGTTTCAGGGGGGATAATTACAATGAGCAGTTCTTC
CASSSFRGDNYNEQFF
>TRBV30|.|.|TRBJ2-7
TGTGCCTGGAGTCCTGAGGCCCACGAGCAGTACTTC
CAWSPEAHEQYF
>TRBV6-1|.|few|TRBJ2-4
TGTGCCAGCAGTACCCACCCGAACCTCGTGGGAAACATTCAGTACTTC
CASSTHPNLVGNIQYF
>TRBV5-1|.|few|TRBJ2-1
TGCGCCAGCAGCTCTACTCCGAGCTCCTACAATGAGCAGTTCTTC
CASSSTPSSYNEQFF
>TRBV12-3/TRBV12-4|TRBD2|few|TRBJ2-1
TGTGCCAGCAGTCCCCCGGGACTAGCTTATAATGAGCAGTTCTTC
CASSPPGLAYNEQFF
>TRBV27|TRBD2|.|TRBJ2-7
TGTGCCAGCAGTTTTAGCGGGACTTTCCACGAGCAGTACTTC
CASSFSGTFHEQYF
>TRBV15|TRBD1|few|TRBJ1-5
TGTGCCACCAGCACTGTCGGACAGGGTAGTCAGCCCCAGCATTTT
CATSTVGQGSQPQHF
>TRBV11-2|.|.|TRBJ2-3
TGTGCCAGCAGCTTAGAGGTGACAGATACGCAGTATTTT
CASSLEVTDTQYF
>TRBV7-2|TRBD1|.|TRBJ1-5
TGTGCCAGCAGCTTAGCGGGACAGAAGCACCAGCATTTT
CASSLAGQKHQHF
>TRBV4-2|TRBD2|.|TRBJ2-7
TGTGCCAGCAGCCCGTCTAGCGGGAGTAACGAGCAGTACTTC
CASSPSSGSNEQYF
>TRBV7-9|.|.|TRBJ1-1
TGTGCCAGCAGCTTAAGAGGGGAGCCCGAAGCTTTCTTT
CASSLRGEPEAFF
>TRBV7-8|TRBD2|.|TRBJ2-1
TGTGCCAGCAGCTTAAGGTCCTCCGGGACTAGCTGGAACAATGAGCAGTTCTTC
CASSLRSSGTSWNNEQFF
>TRBV4-2|.|.|TRBJ1-3
TGTGCCAGCAGCCAAGCCTCCGGTATTTCTGGAAACACCATATATTTT
CASSQASGISGNTIYF
>TRBV28|.|.|TRBJ1-3
TGTGCCAGCAGTTTAGCAGGCCTCGGCAGAAACACCATATATTTT
CASSLAGLGRNTIYF
>TRBV7-6|.|many|TRBJ2-4
TGTGCCAGCAGCTCCTCCGTCAAGGACATTCAGTACTTC
CASSSSVKDIQYF
>TRBV7-6|.|many|TRBJ2-7
TGTGCCAGCAGCTTAGAATCGGGGTACGAGCAGTACTTC
CASSLESGYEQYF
>TRBV12-3/TRBV12-4|.|few|TRBJ1-1
TGTGCCAGCAGTTTAGTAATGGCTGAAGCTTTCTTT
CASSLVMAEAFF
>TRBV20-1|.|few|TRBJ2-7
TGCAGTGCTAGTCCCCGGGAGTGGTCCTACGAGCAGTACTTC
CSASPREWSYEQYF
>TRBV6-5|TRBD2|few|TRBJ2-2
TGTGCCAGCAGCAACGTTAAGCGGGAGACCGGGGAGCTGTTTTTT
CASSNVKRETGELFF
>TRBV12-3/TRBV12-4|TRBD1|few|TRBJ2-2
TGTGCCAGCAGATACAGGGGGCATGGGGAGCTGTTTTTT
CASRYRGHGELFF
>TRBV7-6|TRBD1|many|TRBJ1-4
TGTGCCAGCAGCTTGAACAGGGGCAACGAAAAACTGTTTTTT
CASSLNRGNEKLFF
>TRBV25-1|.|.|TRBJ1-6
TGTGCCAGCAGTGACCCCCTAGGGGGAGCGCGGAATTCACCCCTCCACTTT
CASSDPLGGARNSPLHF
>TRBV10-2|TRBD1|.|TRBJ2-7
TGCGCCAGCAGTGAGGGACAGGGAAACGAGCAGTACTTC
CASSEGQGNEQYF
>TRBV7-9|TRBD2|few|TRBJ2-3
TGTGCCAGCAGCACTCTAGCGGGAGTGGGCGCAGATACGCAGTATTTT
CASSTLAGVGADTQYF
>TRBV20-1|.|.|TRBJ1-2
TGCAGTGCTAGAGATCTCCAGGGTTCCCCAATCGGAGCTAACTATGGCTACACCTTC
CSARDLQGSPIGANYGYTF
>TRBV3-1|TRBD2|.|TRBJ2-1
TGTGCCAGCAGCCAAGAACTAGCGGGAGGTATGTCTTACAATGAGCAGTTCTTC
CASSQELAGGMSYNEQFF